The clone carrying this T cell receptor (beta chain) appeared a few times. Its antigen is as yet unknown. TCR beta CDR3 regions were amplified from RNA transcripts. An initial round of RT-PCR targeting the TCR CDR3 relied on the HTBI primer set. TCRdb fed the multiplex PCR reads into MiXCR, producing one record per CDR3 protein. The top ten clones hold 49% of a sample with under 350,000 distinct CDR3 sequences, around a sixth of them seen once. In germline, CDR1 is SGHRS, CDR2 YFSETQ. V was trimmed by 0 bases and J by 15 bases, leaving 19 bases between them. This CDR3 region has 14 residues. The sample comes from a study of T cells in Graves' hyperthyroidism and ophthalmopathy. Whole-study results and caveats: By a 13 V-J model, ophthalmopathy was set apart from stable hyperthyroidism. Most thyroid clonotypes expanded above 0.001 were also detected in blood.

Subjects aged 18 to 65 presented with newly diagnosed hyperthyroidism of less than 2 months' duration. Used for diagnoses were clinical symptoms, serum thyroxine and TRAb, thyroid ultrasound and orbital computed tomography. The receptor was isolated from a woman aged 45-60 years with Graves' hyperthyroidism. Material: blood. The chain joins TRBV5-1 to TRBJ2-1; D is perhaps TRBD1 or TRBD2 (5 bases each). In DNA form, the CDR3 reads TGCGCCAGCAGCTTGGGTTGGGGTGGGACCAGCTGGTTCTTC. This translates into CASSLGWGGTSWFF.